What follows is one T cell receptor beta chain and its context. There is no known antigen for this receptor. The input lacks base qualities; no much larger clone sits a single base away. These data originate in a study of blood T cells in healthy people across ages (dated by TCRdb to between 2014 and 2017). With regard to the full study: In model experiments, template switching captured roughly one uniquely barcoded TCR beta cDNA molecule for every two T cells. The study measured age-related changes in TCR beta repertoire diversity using deep sequencing normalized with unique cDNA molecular identifiers. The donors were split into four age groups: young (average 16 years), middle-aged (more than 35), aged (over 55) and long-lived (roughly 80). The study analyzed two additional independent replicas of 1 million unique cDNA reads from the same blood draw for two donors, one aged 18 to 29 and one aged 80 or older. General findings and caveats noted by the study authors: Compared with the aged group, more naive CD4+ T cells, fewer expanded clones and increased TCR diversity were shown by the long-lived group, suggesting age selection. As age increased, observed TCR beta diversity per million T cells dropped in a roughly linear way, and a significant reduction was already evident by age around 41. Because the CMV infection status of the donors was unknown, age-related changes in expanded clonotypes may potentially have been confounded. Observed TCR beta diversity correlated strongly with the percentage of naive T cells measured by flow cytometry. Since profiling was done on bulk unsorted PBMCs, naive and antigen-experienced compartments could not be conclusively compared. Estimates of total diversity based on one million sequenced T cells were considered lower bounds and underestimates.

Library preparation used 5' RACE. Reads for this sample came from an Illumina HiSeq 2500. A second PCR of about 6 to 11 cycles was performed with a sample-barcoded 5' primer and a J-beta primer mix. A unique molecular identifier was introduced onto each TCR beta cDNA molecule by a template-switch 5' adaptor carrying 12 random nucleotides. At least 3 million CDR3-containing paired-end reads were obtained from each sample. First-strand cDNA was synthesized from all RNA with the Mint cDNA synthesis kit, primed by a TRBC-specific oligonucleotide. Following uracil-DNA glycosylase treatment, all cDNA underwent a first 18-cycle PCR with the universal primers M1SS and BC2_uni_R. In the source study's methods: Normalization of each sample was performed by random selection of 1 million high-quality reads, each carrying a distinct molecular identifier. Instead of being binned into consensus sequences, reads with shared molecular identifiers were discarded. CDR3 identification, clonotype clustering and error correction used MiTCR with a Q25 quality threshold and the strictest error-elimination algorithm. A nonparametric unseen species model with Euler transformation was used to estimate lower-bound total TCR beta diversity. TCRdb reprocessing: public reads trimmed at Q25 with fastp, clones called with MiXCR, in-frame beta chains kept. One record per CDR3 amino acid sequence lists the most common genes and DNA. The authors' filters were not applied to this entry. For this sample there are more than 500,000 distinct CDR3 sequences; over 25% appear just once. In total, the top ten clones hold approximately 3.5% of the sample.

Donors were approximately 42 systemically healthy Caucasian individuals from Russia aged roughly 6 to 90 years. Roughly 11 milliliters of peripheral blood were drawn from each donor into EDTA-treated Vacutainer tubes. PBMCs were isolated by Ficoll-Paque density-gradient centrifugation, with at least 7 million obtained per sample. Total RNA was extracted from PBMCs with Trizol reagent, with at least 6 micrograms obtained per sample. The percentages of naive CD45RAhigh/CD27high T cells were determined by flow cytometry on a PBMC aliquot from every donor. V loses 6 bases, J loses 0 bases, and the germline ends lie 12 bases apart. Sequences MNHEY (CDR1) and SVGAGI (CDR2) are obtained from the germline V gene. The CDR3 contains 15 residues, cysteine and phenylalanine counted. Of all the DNA, just the CDR3 is kept, 45 bases in frame from base 1. These data were likewise used in another study, on T cells of mothers and their children. As that second study puts it: Donors were nine systemically healthy Caucasian individuals: three mothers and their six children. cDNA synthesis used all of the extracted RNA, with approximately 1.6 ug of RNA in each 15 ul reaction. Sample barcodes and 2-4 random nucleotides were added via the M1S primer in the second PCR. Each mother yielded over 8.5 million TCR beta CDR3 reads and each child 3 million to 3.5 million reads. Thymic selection similarly shapes TCR recombination output in related and unrelated pairs, with minor effect from inherited differences. Normalized repertoire overlap in related mother-child pairs was always slightly higher than in unrelated mother-child pairs, but the difference was never significant. With a sensitivity of about 100 clones per million clonotypes, no persistent microchimeric T cell clones were detected. In the study, deep NGS was used to compare the TCR beta repertoires of mothers and children, and features distinguishing related mother-child pairs from unrelated individuals were sought. On average, the children were roughly 12 +/- 4 years old, while the mothers were 40 +/- 4 years old. After adapter ligation was performed with NEBNext reagents, the libraries were sequenced on an Illumina HiSeq 2000 with 100+100 nt paired-end reads. To prevent cross-contamination, the mother and child libraries were prepared a month apart and were sequenced in separate runs. Each donor had between 500,000 and 2,000,000 distinct TCR beta clonotypes identified. Naive TCR beta clonotypes were estimated from low-frequency clonotypes matched to each donor's FACS-determined naive share, without sorting.

The receptor was isolated from a boy aged 2 to 10 in good health. The V gene is TRBV6-5 and the J gene is TRBJ2-4; the D gene is perhaps TRBD2, from 5 matching bases. The specimen sequenced was blood. The DNA is as follows: TGTGCCAGCAGCCGTGGAGGCCTAGCCAAAAACATTCAGTACTTC. Translated, this gives CASSRGGLAKNIQYF.